This TCR beta chain was found in a study of technical replicates of blood from several donors. This CDR3 has 11 amino acids. Trimming pared 6 bases from V and 3 bases from J, leaving 6 bases between. The germline gives CDR1 SGHRS, CDR2 YFSETQ. This clone was seen just once. Assay: immunoSEQ multiplex PCR; the TCRdb copy retains only in-frame clones and omits some. The data contain more than 75,000 clones, 90% to 95% of them singletons. Sequenced material: T cells isolated from PBMCs. This clonotype originated in a human donor in good health. The chain combines TRBV5-1 with TRBJ2-5; unclear D gene. DNA for the CDR3: TGCGCCAGCATCAGGAAAGAGACCCAGTACTTC. It encodes CASIRKETQYF. Complete variable domain (other parts from reference TRBV5-1 and TRBJ2-5): KAGVTQTPRYLIKTRGQQVTLSCSPISGHRSVSWYQQTPGQGLQFLFEYFSETQRNKGNFPGRFSGRQFSNSRSEMNVSTLELGDSALYLCASIRKETQYFGPGTRLLVL.